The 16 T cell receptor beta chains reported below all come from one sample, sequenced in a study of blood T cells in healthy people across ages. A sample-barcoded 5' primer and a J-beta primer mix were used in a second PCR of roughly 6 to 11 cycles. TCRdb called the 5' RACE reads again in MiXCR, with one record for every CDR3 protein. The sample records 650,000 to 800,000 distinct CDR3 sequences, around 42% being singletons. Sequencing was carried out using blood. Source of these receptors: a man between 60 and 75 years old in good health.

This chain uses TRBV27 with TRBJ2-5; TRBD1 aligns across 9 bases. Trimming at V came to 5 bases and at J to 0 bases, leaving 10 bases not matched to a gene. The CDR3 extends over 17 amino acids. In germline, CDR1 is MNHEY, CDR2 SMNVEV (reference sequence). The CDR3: CASSHTGTGMYQETQYF. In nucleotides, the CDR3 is TGTGCCAGCAGTCATACCGGGACAGGGATGTACCAAGAGACCCAGTACTTC.

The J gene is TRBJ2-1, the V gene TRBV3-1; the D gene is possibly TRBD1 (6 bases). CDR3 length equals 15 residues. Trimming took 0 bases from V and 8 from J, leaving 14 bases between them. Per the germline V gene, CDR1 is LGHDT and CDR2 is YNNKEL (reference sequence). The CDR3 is CASSQEDLRGYEQFF. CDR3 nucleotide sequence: TGTGCCAGCAGCCAAGAAGATCTTAGGGGGTATGAGCAGTTCTTC.

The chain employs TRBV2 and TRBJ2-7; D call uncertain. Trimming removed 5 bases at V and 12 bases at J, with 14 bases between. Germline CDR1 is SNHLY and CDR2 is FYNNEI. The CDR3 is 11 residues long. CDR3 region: CASSPIYGRYF. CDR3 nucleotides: TGTGCCAGCAGTCCTATCTACGGCCGGTACTTC.

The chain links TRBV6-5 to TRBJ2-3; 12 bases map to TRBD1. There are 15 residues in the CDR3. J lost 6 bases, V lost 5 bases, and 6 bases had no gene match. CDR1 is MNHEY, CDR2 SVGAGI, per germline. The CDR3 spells CASSAGTGGRDTQYF. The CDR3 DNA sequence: TGTGCCAGCAGTGCCGGGACAGGGGGCCGGGATACGCAGTATTTT.

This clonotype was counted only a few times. The CDR3 protein is CASSTQVASGEKLFF. The CDR3, as DNA: TGTGCCAGCAGTACACAAGTGGCCAGCGGGGAAAAACTGTTTTTT. The rearrangement links TRBV27 to TRBJ1-4; D is unresolved. The V gene lost 5 bases and the J gene lost 8 bases, with 18 bases spanning the gap. This CDR3 contains 15 residues. The V gene's germline CDR1 is MNHEY and CDR2 SMNVEV (reference sequence). Filled out from reference TRBV27 and TRBJ1-4, the complete variable domain reads EAQVTQNPRYLITVTGKKLTVTCSQNMNHEYMSWYRQDPGLGLRQIYYSMNVEVTDKGDVPEGYKVSRKEKRNFPLILESPSPNQTSLYFCASSTQVASGEKLFFGSGTQLSVL.

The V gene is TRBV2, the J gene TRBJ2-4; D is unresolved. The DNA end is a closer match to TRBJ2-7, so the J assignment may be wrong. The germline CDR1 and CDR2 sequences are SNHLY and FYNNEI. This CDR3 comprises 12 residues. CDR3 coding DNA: TGTGCCAGCAGTGAGGTTAGACGCGAGCAGTACTTC. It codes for CASSEVRREQYF.

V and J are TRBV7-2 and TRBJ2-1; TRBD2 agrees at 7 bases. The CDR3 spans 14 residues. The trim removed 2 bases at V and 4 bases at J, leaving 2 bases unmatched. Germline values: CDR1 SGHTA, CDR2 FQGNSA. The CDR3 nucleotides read TGTGCCAGCAGCTTAAATAGCGGGTACAATGAGCAGTTCTTC. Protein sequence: CASSLNSGYNEQFF.

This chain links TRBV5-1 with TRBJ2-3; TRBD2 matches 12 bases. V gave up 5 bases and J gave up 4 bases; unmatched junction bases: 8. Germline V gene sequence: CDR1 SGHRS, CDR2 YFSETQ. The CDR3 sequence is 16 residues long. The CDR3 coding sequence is TGCGCCAGCAGACTAGCGGGGGGCCGATCCTCAGATACGCAGTATTTT. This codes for CASRLAGGRSSDTQYF.

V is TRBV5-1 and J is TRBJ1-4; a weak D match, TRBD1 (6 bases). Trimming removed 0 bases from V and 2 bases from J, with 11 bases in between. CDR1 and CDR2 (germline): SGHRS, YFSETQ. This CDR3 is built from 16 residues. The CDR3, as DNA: TGCGCCAGCAGCTTGGTGGGGGGCTCGACTAATGAAAAACTGTTTTTT. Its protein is CASSLVGGSTNEKLFF. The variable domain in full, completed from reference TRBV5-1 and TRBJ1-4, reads KAGVTQTPRYLIKTRGQQVTLSCSPISGHRSVSWYQQTPGQGLQFLFEYFSETQRNKGNFPGRFSGRQFSNSRSEMNVSTLELGDSALYLCASSLVGGSTNEKLFFGSGTQLSVL.

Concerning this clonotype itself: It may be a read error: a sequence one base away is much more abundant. As DNA, the CDR3 is TGCACCAGCAGCTTGGCCGGGGCCAAAAACATTCAGTACTTC. Amino acid sequence: CTSSLAGAKNIQYF. This rearrangement joins TRBV5-1 to TRBJ2-4; D not resolved. Germline V CDR1 and CDR2: SGHRS, YFSETQ. The CDR3 extends over 14 amino acids. Together with reference TRBV5-1 and TRBJ2-4, the CDR3 gives the full variable domain: KAGVTQTPRYLIKTRGQQVTLSCSPISGHRSVSWYQQTPGQGLQFLFEYFSETQRNKGNFPGRFSGRQFSNSRSEMNVSTLELGDSALYLCTSSLAGAKNIQYFGAGTRLSVL.

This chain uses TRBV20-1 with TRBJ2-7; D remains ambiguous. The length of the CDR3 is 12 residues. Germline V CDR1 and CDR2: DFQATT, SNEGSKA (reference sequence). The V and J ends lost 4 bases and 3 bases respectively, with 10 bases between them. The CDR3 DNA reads TGCAGTGCTATTGAAATGGGCTACGAGCAGTACTTC. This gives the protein CSAIEMGYEQYF.

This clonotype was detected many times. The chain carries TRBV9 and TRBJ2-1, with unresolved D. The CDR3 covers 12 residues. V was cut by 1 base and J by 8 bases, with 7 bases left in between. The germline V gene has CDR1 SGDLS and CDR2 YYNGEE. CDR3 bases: TGTGCCAGCAGCGTATTTGGAGATGAGCAGTTCTTC. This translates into CASSVFGDEQFF.

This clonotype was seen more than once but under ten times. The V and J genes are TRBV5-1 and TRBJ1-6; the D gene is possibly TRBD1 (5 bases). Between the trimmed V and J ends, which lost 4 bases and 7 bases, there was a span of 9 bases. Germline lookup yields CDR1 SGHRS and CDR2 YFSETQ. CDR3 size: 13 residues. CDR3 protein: CASSGDANSPLHF. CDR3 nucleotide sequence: TGCGCCAGCAGCGGGGACGCAAATTCACCCCTCCACTTT.

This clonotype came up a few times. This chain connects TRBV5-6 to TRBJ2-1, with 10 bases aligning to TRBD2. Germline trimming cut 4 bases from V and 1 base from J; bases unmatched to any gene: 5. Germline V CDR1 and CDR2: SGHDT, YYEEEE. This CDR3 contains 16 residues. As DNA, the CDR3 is TGTGCCAGCAGCCGGATTAGCGGGGGGTCCTACAATGAGCAGTTCTTC. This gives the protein CASSRISGGSYNEQFF.

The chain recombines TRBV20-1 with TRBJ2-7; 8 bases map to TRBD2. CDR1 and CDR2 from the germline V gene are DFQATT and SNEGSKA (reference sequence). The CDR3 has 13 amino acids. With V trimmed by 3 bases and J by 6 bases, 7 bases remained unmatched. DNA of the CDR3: TGCAGTGCTAGGGGGACTAGTTCTGGCGAGCAGTACTTC. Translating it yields CSARGTSSGEQYF.

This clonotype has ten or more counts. In DNA form, the CDR3 reads TGCGCCAGCAGCCAAGGCGAGGGGCACGAGCAGTACTTC. It is translated as CASSQGEGHEQYF. This chain connects TRBV4-3 to TRBJ2-7; D may be TRBD1 or TRBD2 (5 bases each). V lost 1 base to trimming and J lost 5 bases, with 9 bases between them. This CDR3 comprises 13 residues. Germline V gives CDR1 LGHNA, CDR2 YSLEER.